This TCR beta chain was identified during a study of OX40 agonist ivuxolimab in advanced cancers. The CDR3 runs to 16 residues. V lost 0 bases, J lost 13 bases, and 11 bases stayed unmatched. The germline CDR1 and CDR2 sequences are LGHNA and YNFKEQ. General study points: Low normalized T-cell clonal expansion was additionally recorded for some nonresponders. Among the least clonally expanded were partial responders at 0.1-3.0 mg/kg.

Sequenced by immunoSEQ multiplex PCR; TCRdb stores in-frame clones only, minus some. The sample lists 55,000 to 80,000 clones; about 86% were seen once. This clone is a singleton in its sample. Its matching antigen is unknown. The chain joins TRBV4-2 to TRBJ2-1, with 11 bases fitting TRBD2. The clonotype was recovered from an adult with an advanced solid tumor such as melanoma, head and neck, liver or kidney cancer. The sequencing used CD4+ or CD8+ T cells sorted from blood, collected in a trial of the OX40 agonist ivuxolimab. As DNA, the CDR3 is TGTGCCAGCAGCCAAGATGTGACTAGCGGGGTGAATCCTCAGTTCTTC. It translates to CASSQDVTSGVNPQFF.